A selection of T cell receptor beta chains follows, all from one sample in a study of T cell responses to AZD1222 COVID-19 vaccine. The repertoire was sequenced with immunoSEQ multiplex PCR; TCRdb's copy has only in-frame clones and lacks some. Counted here are 80,000 to 90,000 clones, about 90% occurring once; the ten biggest clones make up roughly 5%. The sequenced sample was peripheral blood, obtained on day 0 of MenACWY control vaccination. These TCRs come from an adult in good health. Each CDR3 is given with its conserved first and last residue. D genes are given only for firm matches. Only some rows state a clone size, as once, few, many or a class for expanded clones.

TRBJ2-3 - TRBV5-6 - CASSLSGLDTQYF TGTGCCAGCAGCTTGTCTGGTCTAGATACGCAGTATTTT
TRBJ1-1 - TRBV7-5 - CARSPRGRRSEAFF TGTGCCAGAAGCCCACGAGGGAGGAGGTCTGAAGCTTTCTTT
TRBJ1-1 - TRBV27 - CASSPTGLLTNTEAFF TGTGCCAGCAGCCCGACGGGACTCCTGACGAACACTGAAGCTTTCTTT
TRBJ2-3 - TRBV23-1 - CATLGKSTDTQYF TGCGCCACCCTGGGTAAGAGCACAGATACGCAGTATTTT
TRBJ1-1 once TRBV19 - CASSPLNTEAFF TGTGCCAGTAGTCCCTTGAACACTGAAGCTTTCTTT
TRBJ1-1 - TRBV6-5 - CASSHGTMEAFF TGTGCCAGCAGTCACGGGACAATGGAAGCTTTCTTT
TRBJ1-1 - TRBV18 - CASSRKQGVEAFF TGTGCCAGCTCACGGAAACAGGGTGTGGAAGCTTTCTTT
TRBJ1-6 once TRBV27 - CASSRGSKGDSPLHF TGTGCCAGCAGTCGAGGGTCGAAGGGGGACTCACCCCTCCACTTT
TRBJ2-5 - TRBV5-8 TRBD1 CASSPGTGSQETQYF TGTGCCAGCAGCCCCGGGACAGGGAGCCAAGAGACCCAGTACTTC
TRBJ1-4 - TRBV27 - CASSLSKGVFSNEKLFF TGTGCCAGCAGTTTATCGAAAGGGGTGTTTAGTAATGAAAAACTGTTTTTT
TRBJ1-2 - TRBV3-1/TRBV3-2 - CASSQVSYGYTF TGTGCCAGCAGCCAAGTTAGCTATGGCTACACCTTC
TRBJ1-5 - TRBV6-1 - CASSEGTVFQPQHF TGTGCCAGCAGTGAAGGGACAGTATTCCAGCCCCAGCATTTT
TRBJ1-5 few TRBV11-2 - CASSLSDNQPQHF TGTGCCAGCAGCTTATCCGATAATCAGCCCCAGCATTTT
TRBJ2-7 - TRBV7-9 - CASSLAVRTYEQYF TGTGCCAGCAGCTTAGCCGTCAGAACCTACGAGCAGTACTTC
TRBJ1-6 - TRBV28 - CATEGRSSYNSPLHF TGTGCCACGGAGGGCAGGAGCTCCTATAATTCACCCCTCCACTTT
TRBJ2-7 once TRBV6-6 - CASSSNYEQYF TGTGCCAGCAGTTCCAACTACGAGCAGTACTTC
TRBJ1-5 - TRBV19 - CASRFTENQPQHF TGTGCCAGTAGGTTTACTGAGAATCAGCCCCAGCATTTT
TRBJ2-3 - TRBV5-8 TRBD1 CASSRRDRDTDTQYF TGTGCCAGCAGCCGCCGGGACAGGGACACAGATACGCAGTATTTT
TRBJ1-3 - TRBV12-5 - CASGLQGPGNTIYF TGTGCTAGTGGACTTCAGGGTCCTGGAAACACCATATATTTT
TRBJ2-3 - TRBV7-2 TRBD1 CASQGQTSTDTQYF TGTGCCAGCCAGGGACAGACTAGCACAGATACGCAGTATTTT
TRBJ1-1 - TRBV7-9 - CASSGNTEAFF TGTGCCAGCAGCGGGAACACTGAAGCTTTCTTT
TRBJ2-3 - TRBV2 TRBD2 CASSVTSGGALDTQYF TGTGCCAGCAGTGTGACTAGCGGGGGGGCCTTAGATACGCAGTATTTT
TRBJ2-2 - TRBV18 TRBD2 CASSPGLAGAGELFF TGTGCCAGCTCACCGGGACTAGCGGGAGCCGGGGAGCTGTTTTTT
TRBJ1-5 once TRBV6-5 - CASSRTENSNQPQHF TGTGCCAGCAGCCGGACGGAAAATAGCAATCAGCCCCAGCATTTT
TRBJ2-7 - TRBV29-1 - CSGGRGYEQYF TGCAGCGGGGGACGGGGGTACGAGCAGTACTTC
TRBJ2-5 - TRBV4-3 - CASSQDRWETQYF TGCGCCAGCAGCCAAGATCGATGGGAGACCCAGTACTTC
TRBJ2-1 once TRBV6-5 TRBD1 CASRTGGYNEQFF TGTGCCAGCAGGACAGGGGGCTACAATGAGCAGTTCTTC
TRBJ1-1 - TRBV3-1/TRBV3-2 - CASSQVQLGNTEAFF TGTGCCAGCAGCCAAGTACAGCTAGGGAACACTGAAGCTTTCTTT
TRBJ1-2 - TRBV29-1 - CSVENTGSYGYTF TGCAGCGTTGAAAACACAGGATCCTATGGCTACACCTTC
TRBJ1-1 - TRBV12-3/TRBV12-4 - CASSLMGDTEAFF TGTGCCAGCAGTTTGATGGGAGACACTGAAGCTTTCTTT
TRBJ1-4 - TRBV7-8 - CASARETGSNEKLFF TGTGCCAGCGCCCGCGAAACCGGTTCTAATGAAAAACTGTTTTTT
TRBJ2-1 - TRBV5-1 - CASSLRSGRGDEQFF TGCGCCAGCAGCTTACGATCCGGGCGAGGGGACGAGCAGTTCTTC